The 26 T cell receptor beta chains below were found in one sample sequenced in a study of cytomegalovirus exposure and HLA in healthy donors. The PCR used 60 Vbeta and 13 Jbeta primers. TCRdb's table, derived via immunoSEQ multiplex PCR, lists solely in-frame clones and lacks some. The sample has 200,000 to 250,000 clones; approximately 78% are singletons. The sequencing sample was made of PBMCs. The receptors were sampled from a man younger than 40 in good health and CMV-seronegative.

The CDR3 nucleotides are TGTGCCAGCAGCTTTTTGGTGGCCAATGAGCAGTTCTTC. It encodes CASSFLVANEQFF. The gene calls are TRBV7-6 and TRBJ2-1; D uncertain. Trimming removed 3 bases at V and 6 bases at J, with 9 bases between. The CDR3 is 13 amino acids. CDR1 and CDR2 (germline): SGHVS, FNYEAQ.

As to this clone: At one boundary the junction diverges from the germline segment, which might be a read error. V gene TRBV7-9 combines with J gene TRBJ2-6; 8 positions match TRBD1. From germline, CDR1 is SEHNR and CDR2 FQNEAQ (reference sequence). The CDR3 is made up of 17 amino acids. DNA for the CDR3: TGTGCCAGCAGCTCGGACAGGGAGTGGACGGGGGCCAGCGTCCTGACTTTC. Amino acids: CASSSDREWTGASVLTF.

The V call is TRBV10-2, the J call TRBJ2-5, with D possibly being TRBD2 (6 bases). Per germline, CDR1 WSHSY and CDR2 SAAADI. Trimming removed 8 bases from V and 2 bases from J, with 12 bases in between. CDR3 length equals 13 residues. DNA for the CDR3: TGCGCCAGCCCCATAGGAGGGCAAGAGACCCAGTACTTC. Translated: CASPIGGQETQYF.

V gene TRBV5-1 combines with J gene TRBJ2-7, with D perhaps matching TRBD1 (5 bases). V was clipped by 1 base and J by 2 bases, with 13 bases between them. The germline V gene encodes CDR1 SGHRS and CDR2 YFSETQ. The CDR3 runs 15 residues. The CDR3: CASSLQPGSPYEQYF. CDR3 DNA: TGCGCCAGCAGCTTGCAACCAGGGTCACCCTACGAGCAGTACTTC.

This sequence joins TRBV5-4 and TRBJ1-1; TRBD1 aligns across 7 bases. CDR1 is SGHNT, CDR2 YYREEE, per germline (reference sequence). Unmatched junction bases numbered 11, after V lost 2 bases and J lost 10 bases. The CDR3 contains 14 residues. CDR3 nucleotide sequence: TGTGCCAGCAGCTTTCAGGGGGTGGGGTCTGCAGCTTTCTTT. Amino acids: CASSFQGVGSAAFF.

This clone was counted a single time. The chain carries TRBV4-2 and TRBJ1-5; 8 positions agree with TRBD1. The germline CDR1 and CDR2 sequences are LGHNA and YNFKEQ. V shed 3 bases, J shed 2 bases, and the junction held 12 bases outside the gene matches. The CDR3 extends over 18 amino acids. The CDR3 DNA sequence: TGTGCCAGCAGCCAGGTATCCGAGACAGGGGCGCGCAATCAGCCCCAGCATTTT. This codes for CASSQVSETGARNQPQHF.

The CDR3 reads CASSPAGGSTDTQYF. CDR3 nucleotides: TGTGCCAGCTCACCAGCGGGGGGCAGCACAGATACGCAGTATTTT. The chain is built from TRBV18 and TRBJ2-3; 8 bases map to TRBD2. Unmatched junction bases numbered 1, after V lost 2 bases and J lost 0 bases. This CDR3 spans 15 amino acids. In germline, CDR1 is KGHSH, CDR2 LQKENI.

CDR3 nucleotides: TGTGCCAGCAGCCTAGGCACCCCCAGGGGGACGGATGAGCAGTTCTTC. It encodes CASSLGTPRGTDEQFF. The gene calls are TRBV28 and TRBJ2-1; TRBD1 matches at 7 bases. Germline lookup yields CDR1 MDHEN and CDR2 SYDVKM. J gave up 8 bases and V 6 bases, and 16 bases lay outside the gene matches. The CDR3 totals 16 residues. Complete variable domain (other parts from reference TRBV28 and TRBJ2-1): DVKVTQSSRYLVKRTGEKVFLECVQDMDHENMFWYRQDPGLGLRLIYFSYDVKMKEKGDIPEGYSVSREKKERFSLILESASTNQTSMYLCASSLGTPRGTDEQFFGPGTRLTVL.

The chain carries TRBV28 and TRBJ2-5, with D tentatively TRBD2 (7 bases). CDR3 length equals 13 residues. Trimming removed 4 bases from V and 7 bases from J, with 13 bases in between. Germline V lookup: CDR1 MDHEN, CDR2 SYDVKM. The CDR3 DNA sequence: TGTGCCAGCAGTTGGGGGGGGCTGCCGACCCAGTACTTC. Its translation is CASSWGGLPTQYF.

This chain connects TRBV5-6 to TRBJ1-1; possibly TRBD1 for D (5 bases). The CDR3 totals 13 residues. Germline V CDR1 and CDR2: SGHDT, YYEEEE. Trimming took 4 bases from V and 11 from J, leaving 18 bases between them. The CDR3: CASSTWGGVEAFF. CDR3 coding DNA: TGTGCCAGCAGCACCTGGGGGGGAGTTGAGGCTTTCTTT.

The J gene is TRBJ1-6, the V gene TRBV27; TRBD1 matches at 7 bases. The CDR3 runs to 15 residues. The germline CDR1 and CDR2 sequences are MNHEY and SMNVEV (reference sequence). The V gene end was trimmed by 6 bases and the J gene end by 3 bases; junction bases not matched to a gene: 5. The CDR3 loop reads CASSRQGIYNSPLHF. Written as DNA, the CDR3 is TGTGCCAGCAGCCGACAGGGAATCTATAATTCACCCCTCCACTTT.

The rearrangement joins TRBV27 to TRBJ1-2; 10 bases align to TRBD1. The CDR3 length is 21 residues. Germline V gene sequence: CDR1 MNHEY, CDR2 SMNVEV (reference sequence). Trimming at V came to 4 bases and at J to 4 bases, leaving 24 bases not matched to a gene. DNA of the CDR3: TGTGCCAGCAGTTCCCGGGACAGGGGAAGGAAGCAGCCAGTTGAAGGCTATGGCTACACCTTC. This encodes CASSSRDRGRKQPVEGYGYTF.

V gene TRBV10-3 combines with J gene TRBJ2-7; the D gene is possibly TRBD1 (7 bases). This CDR3 contains 16 residues. Germline CDR1 is ENHRY and CDR2 is SYGVKD. V gave up 0 bases and J gave up 2 bases, with 14 bases separating them. CDR3 sequence (DNA): TGTGCCATCAGTGAGTCGGACAGGAGGGGGACCTACGAGCAGTACTTC. Translating it yields CAISESDRRGTYEQYF.

The rearrangement links TRBV19 to TRBJ1-5; 9 bases align to TRBD1. V shed 3 bases and J 5 bases; nucleotides not matched to a gene: 2. Germline CDR1 LNHDA, CDR2 SQIVND (reference sequence). The CDR3 contains 14 residues. CDR3 sequence (DNA): TGTGCCAGTAGTATCACAGGGGGCGATCAGCCCCAGCATTTT. It translates to CASSITGGDQPQHF.

The rearrangement links TRBV7-9 to TRBJ2-5; D is possibly TRBD1 (5 bases). The CDR3 runs to 13 residues. Trimming took 2 bases from V and 2 from J, leaving 6 bases between them. In germline, CDR1 is SEHNR, CDR2 FQNEAQ (reference sequence). CDR3 loop: CASSLQGQETQYF. DNA of the CDR3: TGTGCCAGCAGCTTACAGGGACAAGAGACCCAGTACTTC.

The chain employs TRBV4-1 and TRBJ2-2; the match to TRBD2 covers 9 bases. The V segment lost 4 bases and the J segment 2 bases; nucleotides outside the gene matches: 5. This CDR3 comprises 16 residues. Germline loops: CDR1 MGHRA, CDR2 YSYEKL. In DNA, the CDR3 is TGCGCCAGCAGCCCGGAGCGGGGGGATAACACCGGGGAGCTGTTTTTT. It codes for CASSPERGDNTGELFF.

The V and J genes are TRBV19 and TRBJ2-1; the match to TRBD1 covers 11 bases. Trimming cost V 5 bases and J 5 bases; bases outside gene matches: 8. Germline assignment: CDR1 LNHDA and CDR2 SQIVND (reference sequence). The CDR3 runs to 16 residues. This CDR3 reads CASSGDRGTGDNEQFF. The CDR3 DNA follows: TGTGCCAGTAGTGGGGACAGGGGGACGGGGGACAATGAGCAGTTCTTC.

This chain uses TRBV27 with TRBJ2-2, with 8 bases that match TRBD1. Unmatched junction bases numbered 1, after V lost 7 bases and J lost 6 bases. The germline V gene encodes CDR1 MNHEY and CDR2 SMNVEV (reference sequence). The CDR3 covers 12 residues. Written as DNA, the CDR3 is TGTGCCAGCAAACAGGGGGCCGGGGAGCTGTTTTTT. Translating gives CASKQGAGELFF.

The chain has TRBV7-3 and TRBJ2-1; 7 bases line up with TRBD1. V dropped 3 bases and J dropped 3; count of bases not matched to a gene: 2. Germline lookup yields CDR1 SGHTA and CDR2 FQGTGA. CDR3 length: 14 amino acids. In nucleotides, the CDR3 is TGTGCCAGCAGCTTGGGACAGTACTACAATGAGCAGTTCTTC. As protein: CASSLGQYYNEQFF.

V gene TRBV15 combines with J gene TRBJ1-3; the D gene is possibly TRBD1 (6 bases). Trimming stripped 0 bases from V and 4 bases from J, with 10 bases between. This CDR3 spans 15 amino acids. In germline, CDR1 is LNHNV, CDR2 YYDKDF (reference sequence). The DNA for the CDR3 is TGTGCCACCAGCAGAGATCTGAGGGGGGGAAACACCATATATTTT. Its protein product is CATSRDLRGGNTIYF.

This clone was counted only a few times. The V gene is TRBV6-5, the J gene TRBJ1-1; D unresolved. Germline values: CDR1 MNHEY, CDR2 SVGAGI. V was trimmed by 7 bases and J by 5 bases, leaving 8 bases between them. There are 11 residues in the CDR3. The CDR3 bases are TGTGCCAGCACCTTCGGGACTGAAGCTTTCTTT. Translation gives CASTFGTEAFF.

The chain couples TRBV6-5 to TRBJ2-5, with no clear D. Deletions cut 0 bases from V and 4 bases from J, with 12 bases between. The CDR3 extends over 15 amino acids. Germline values: CDR1 MNHEY, CDR2 SVGAGI. The CDR3 coding sequence is TGTGCCAGCAGTTACTCATTGTCTCCCCGAGAGACCCAGTACTTC. This gives the protein CASSYSLSPRETQYF.

This clone was seen a single time. The J gene is TRBJ2-2, the V gene TRBV10-2, with 8 bases that match TRBD1. Germline-derived CDR1 and CDR2 are WSHSY and SAAADI. The CDR3 runs to 15 residues. J was trimmed by 6 bases and V by 5 bases; bases with no gene match: 8. CDR3 protein: CASSLTGDGAGELFF. For the CDR3, the DNA is TGCGCCAGCAGTTTGACAGGGGATGGTGCCGGGGAGCTGTTTTTT.

This chain links TRBV7-9 with TRBJ1-1, with 11 bases identical to TRBD1. J gave up 1 base and V 4 bases, and 11 bases lay outside the gene matches. Germline V gene data show CDR1 as SEHNR and CDR2 as FQNEAQ (reference sequence). This CDR3 spans 18 amino acids. The CDR3 loop is CASSSRDRGKGSNTEAFF. DNA for the CDR3: TGTGCCAGCAGCTCCCGGGACAGGGGGAAGGGGTCGAACACTGAAGCTTTCTTT.

The chain is built from TRBV19 and TRBJ2-7; TRBD2 matches 7 bases. CDR1 and CDR2 from the germline V gene are LNHDA and SQIVND (reference sequence). CDR3 size: 14 residues. V gave up 9 bases and J gave up 6 bases; unmatched junction bases: 14. The CDR3 loop is CASRHSGGSGEQYF. Written as DNA, the CDR3 is TGTGCCAGCCGACACTCGGGGGGAAGCGGCGAGCAGTACTTC.

This chain joins TRBV5-1 and TRBJ2-7; possible D gene TRBD1, 6 bases. Germline V gene data show CDR1 as SGHRS and CDR2 as YFSETQ. V was clipped by 4 bases and J by 2 bases, with 13 bases between them. The CDR3 is 14 residues long. CDR3 nucleotide sequence: TGCGCCAGCAGCCTTGGACAGTTCCCCTACGAGCAGTACTTC. This translates into CASSLGQFPYEQYF. Variable domain in full (rest from reference TRBV5-1 and TRBJ2-7): KAGVTQTPRYLIKTRGQQVTLSCSPISGHRSVSWYQQTPGQGLQFLFEYFSETQRNKGNFPGRFSGRQFSNSRSEMNVSTLELGDSALYLCASSLGQFPYEQYFGPGTRLTVT.